Listed here is a single T cell receptor beta chain. Its specificity is not known. Trimming stripped 4 bases from V and 6 bases from J, with 13 bases between. Germline CDR1 reads SQVTM; CDR2 reads ANQGSEA. The length of the CDR3 is 12 residues. The data belong to a study of coeliac disease. Whole-study context: The study queried TRBV7-2 bias without high-resolution HLA data.

Study outcomes and limitations: Few TRB amino acid sequences were shared between samples; most were unique. The authors judged this method unsuitable for unbiased gliadin-specific T cell detection.

Repertoires were generated with immunoSEQ multiplex PCR, while TCRdb's copy carries only in-frame clones and drops some. The table lists 6,000 to 8,000 clones, about 78% of them singletons. The chain carries TRBV29-1 and TRBJ2-7; a possible D gene is TRBD2 (6 bases). This TCR came from a man aged 25 to 40 with celiac disease. Source material: lamina propria lymphocytes from the gut. CDR3 DNA: TGCAGCGTTGGGCGGGACGGCCCCGAGCAGTACTTC. It specifies CSVGRDGPEQYF.